The 8 T cell receptor beta chains below were found in one sample sequenced in a study of T cell responses to AZD1222 COVID-19 vaccine listed by TCRdb under 2021. Reading the label with the study, this specimen's time point is: baseline before first vaccination. The method behind the library was the immunoSEQ multiplex PCR assay. The source is immuneACCESS, and TCRdb retained only in-frame sequences with V and J called. Part of the clones is not carried over; for the studies checked, unresolved V genes explain less than half of this, and the remainder is unexplained. The sample records 120,000 or so clones, about 88% of which are singletons. Together, the top ten hold approximately 28% of the sample. The sample consisted of peripheral blood, taken on day 0 of AZD1222 vaccination. The source is an adult in good health.

The V call is TRBV2, the J call TRBJ2-2, with a tentative D call TRBD2 (5 bases). V was trimmed by 4 bases and J by 7 bases, leaving 16 bases between them. Germline CDR1 SNHLY, CDR2 FYNNEI. The CDR3 runs to 15 residues. CDR3 sequence: CASSAVGKGVGELFF. The CDR3 DNA is TGTGCCAGCAGTGCTGTCGGGAAGGGAGTCGGGGAGCTGTTTTTT.

This clone was observed a single time. This chain links TRBV27 with TRBJ1-6; 11 bases are shared with TRBD1. The length of the CDR3 is 18 residues. The trim removed 5 bases at V and 9 bases at J, leaving 15 bases unmatched. Per germline, CDR1 MNHEY and CDR2 SMNVEV (reference sequence). DNA of the CDR3: TGTGCCAGCAGTCCCTCCCAAGGGACAGGGGGAAGGGGTTCACCCCTCCACTTT. Its protein product is CASSPSQGTGGRGSPLHF.

J is TRBJ1-1 and V is TRBV6-5; D gene ambiguous. Germline V gives CDR1 MNHEY, CDR2 SVGAGI. This CDR3 comprises 15 residues. Trimming took 2 bases from V and 0 from J, leaving 10 bases between them. This CDR3 reads CASSYGQVMNTEAFF. The CDR3 bases are TGTGCCAGCAGTTACGGCCAGGTCATGAACACTGAAGCTTTCTTT.

The V gene is TRBV18, the J gene TRBJ2-5; D gene unclear. The CDR3 is 14 amino acids. Germline V lookup: CDR1 KGHSH, CDR2 LQKENI. Trimming shortened V by 2 bases and J by 0 bases, and 7 bases separated the two germline ends. CDR3 region: CASSPYQHQETQYF. The DNA for the CDR3 is TGTGCCAGCTCACCATATCAGCACCAAGAGACCCAGTACTTC.

J is TRBJ2-1 and V is TRBV3-1 (or the pseudogene TRBV3-2), with 12 bases that match TRBD2. Germline assignment: CDR1 LGHDT and CDR2 YNNKEL (reference sequence). The J segment lost 3 bases and the V segment lost 5 bases, leaving 2 bases of the junction unmatched. The CDR3 sequence is 15 residues long. The CDR3 spells CASSRTSGNYNEQFF. Here the CDR3 DNA reads TGTGCCAGCAGCAGGACTAGCGGGAACTACAATGAGCAGTTCTTC.

This rearrangement joins TRBV7-9 to TRBJ1-2; a weak D match, TRBD1 (5 bases). The CDR3 is made up of 12 amino acids. Germline V gene data show CDR1 as SEHNR and CDR2 as FQNEAQ (reference sequence). Trimming left V 5 bases short and J 5 bases short, with 9 bases between. The CDR3 sequence is CASSPGTYGYTF. For the CDR3, the DNA is TGTGCCAGCAGCCCTGGGACGTATGGCTACACCTTC.

The DNA for the CDR3 is TGTGCCAGCTCCAAGGTGGTGTCAGATTCACCCCTCCACTTT. Protein sequence: CASSKVVSDSPLHF. This chain links TRBV2 with TRBJ1-6; no reliable D call. The V end lost 8 bases, the J end lost 8 bases, and 16 bases lay between the germline ends. Germline V CDR1 and CDR2: SNHLY, FYNNEI. The CDR3 is made up of 14 amino acids.

The V call is TRBV2, the J call TRBJ2-5; D not certain. The germline CDR1 and CDR2 sequences are SNHLY and FYNNEI. The V end was cut by 5 bases, the J end by 0 bases, with 10 bases between. This CDR3 is 14 amino acids long. The CDR3 protein is CASSWYSNQETQYF. CDR3 coding DNA: TGTGCCAGCAGTTGGTACAGCAACCAAGAGACCCAGTACTTC.